Presented here are 21 T cell receptor beta chains from one specimen sequenced in a study of PD-1 blockade in classical Hodgkin lymphoma. Only in-frame clones appear in the TCRdb table, and some are missing; sequencing was by immunoSEQ multiplex PCR. This sample has under 35,000 clones, with about 88% found just once. Time point in this sample: newly diagnosed, previously untreated cHL patient sample. Magnetic negative selection purified CD4+ T cells from thawed PBMCs. Sequenced sample: CD4+ T cells from blood. The receptors stem from a human donor with classical Hodgkin lymphoma.

The gene calls are TRBV12-5 and TRBJ1-1; 8 nucleotides line up with TRBD1. This CDR3 comprises 15 residues. The trim removed 6 bases at V and 6 bases at J, leaving 12 bases unmatched. From germline, CDR1 is LGHNT and CDR2 FRNRAP. This chain's CDR3 is CASGLGDRFTAEAFF. CDR3 DNA: TGTGCTAGTGGCTTAGGGGACAGGTTCACGGCTGAAGCTTTCTTT.

This clone is a singleton in its sample. The V gene is TRBV28, the J gene TRBJ2-1; D may correspond to TRBD1 or TRBD2 (5 bases each). CDR1 is MDHEN and CDR2 is SYDVKM in the germline V gene. V lost 5 bases and J lost 2, with 16 bases in between. This CDR3 has 16 amino acids. CDR3 region: CASSLAQGRTYNEQFF. CDR3 coding DNA: TGTGCCAGCAGTCTAGCCCAGGGTCGGACCTACAATGAGCAGTTCTTC.

V and J are TRBV5-4 and TRBJ2-1; either TRBD1 or TRBD2 may fit D (5 bases each). Trimming left V 4 bases short and J 7 bases short, with 15 bases between. Per germline, CDR1 SGHNT and CDR2 YYREEE (reference sequence). The CDR3 consists of 14 residues. CDR3 residues: CASSPTGAPNEQFF. The CDR3 DNA is TGTGCCAGCAGCCCAACCGGGGCGCCGAATGAGCAGTTCTTC.

This clone was picked up a small number of times. The chain uses TRBV5-1 and TRBJ2-5, with a weak D call TRBD1 (6 bases). V lost 0 bases and J 2 bases, leaving 29 bases between the germline ends. The CDR3 runs 21 residues. Germline V gene sequence: CDR1 SGHRS, CDR2 YFSETQ. The CDR3, as DNA: TGCGCCAGCAGCTTGGAACAGGGTAGGGCCCTGACCCCTCGAGGGCAAGAGACCCAGTACTTC. This encodes CASSLEQGRALTPRGQETQYF.

The chain links TRBV30 to TRBJ2-5; D gene ambiguous. V was cut by 1 base and J by 5 bases, with 11 bases left in between. CDR3 length: 13 residues. Germline V CDR1 and CDR2: GTSNPN, SVGIG (reference sequence). For the CDR3, the DNA is TGTGCCTGGAGTGGGGGAACTTCTGAGACCCAGTACTTC. This codes for CAWSGGTSETQYF.

V gene TRBV4-2 combines with J gene TRBJ2-4, with 14 bases fitting TRBD2. This CDR3 has 17 amino acids. Trimming at V came to 0 bases and at J to 6 bases, leaving 4 bases not matched to a gene. Germline V gene sequence: CDR1 LGHNA, CDR2 YNFKEQ. The CDR3 is CASSQEGTSGSGNIQYF. The CDR3 region has the DNA TGTGCCAGCAGCCAAGAAGGGACTAGCGGGAGTGGAAACATTCAGTACTTC.

V usage is TRBV28 and J usage is TRBJ1-3; 9 bases are a match to TRBD1. This CDR3 region has 15 residues. Germline V gene data show CDR1 as MDHEN and CDR2 as SYDVKM. With 9 bases clipped from V and 4 bases from J, the junction kept 10 bases outside the gene matches. CDR3 sequence reads: CASSRDRVRGNTIYF. CDR3 sequence (DNA): TGTGCCAGTTCCAGGGACAGGGTTAGAGGAAACACCATATATTTT.

V is TRBV7-9 and J is TRBJ1-1, with TRBD1 identical over 9 bases. V dropped 3 bases and J dropped 11; count of bases not matched to a gene: 4. CDR3 size: 12 residues. From germline, CDR1 is SEHNR and CDR2 FQNEAQ (reference sequence). The CDR3: CASSLTGGAAFF. The CDR3 nucleotides read TGTGCCAGCAGCTTGACAGGGGGAGCGGCTTTCTTT.

Points on this clone: The germline gene is not matched at one end of the junction; a read error may be the cause. CDR3 protein: CAWSVLSAVPVF. The CDR3, as DNA: TGTGCCTGGAGTGTACTATCGGCAGTGCCTGTGTTC. The V call is TRBV30, the J call TRBJ1-2; D gene uncertain. CDR3 length: 12 amino acids. The germline V gene encodes CDR1 GTSNPN and CDR2 SVGIG (reference sequence).

The chain is built from TRBV7-9 and TRBJ1-2; TRBD1 aligns across 7 bases. CDR3 length equals 16 residues. The germline CDR1 and CDR2 sequences are SEHNR and FQNEAQ (reference sequence). After removal of 1 base from V and 2 bases from J, the junction contained 7 bases not matched to a gene. The CDR3 DNA reads TGTGCCAGCAGCTTAGAGGCCCGACAGGGAAACTATGGCTACACCTTC. Residues: CASSLEARQGNYGYTF. Full variable domain (rest looked up from reference TRBV7-9 and TRBJ1-2): DTGVSQNPRHKITKRGQNVTFRCDPISEHNRLYWYRQTLGQGPEFLTYFQNEAQLEKSRLLSDRFSAERPKGSFSTLEIQRTEQGDSAMYLCASSLEARQGNYGYTFGSGTRLTVV.

This clone showed up just once. J is TRBJ1-2 and V is TRBV11-3; 8 bases are a match to TRBD1. Germline values: CDR1 SGHNT, CDR2 YENEEA. Trimming removed 4 bases from V and 7 bases from J; junction bases left unmatched: 14. The CDR3 is 16 amino acids. The CDR3 nucleotides read TGTGCCAGCAGCTATGGTGGGCAGGGGGCGCGGAGTGGCTACACCTTC. This sequence encodes CASSYGGQGARSGYTF.

The chain employs TRBV7-7 and TRBJ1-4; tentative D call: TRBD1 (5 bases). With 1 base removed from V and 8 bases from J, the gap between germline ends came to 8 bases. The CDR3 sequence is 13 residues long. Germline V lookup: CDR1 SSHAT, CDR2 FNYEAQ (reference sequence). This chain's CDR3 is CASSLDRNEKLFF. The CDR3, as DNA: TGTGCCAGCAGCTTAGACAGGAACGAAAAACTGTTTTTT.

V is TRBV2 and J is TRBJ2-1; 11 bases fit TRBD2. The CDR3 length is 15 residues. Trimming removed 1 base from V and 5 bases from J; junction bases left unmatched: 1. CDR1 and CDR2 (germline): SNHLY, FYNNEI. CDR3 bases: TGTGCCAGCAGTGAAGGACTAGCGGGGAACAATGAGCAGTTCTTC. This codes for CASSEGLAGNNEQFF.

This sequence joins TRBV27 and TRBJ1-1, with D possibly matching TRBD1 (5 bases). Trimming shortened V by 4 bases and J by 4 bases, and 13 bases separated the two germline ends. Germline V gives CDR1 MNHEY, CDR2 SMNVEV (reference sequence). The CDR3 contains 14 residues. DNA of the CDR3: TGTGCCAGCAGTTCCCCAGGGTTGGGCACTGAAGCTTTCTTT. Translating it yields CASSSPGLGTEAFF.

The chain combines TRBV7-8 with TRBJ1-5; TRBD1 agrees at 8 bases. Trimming removed 7 bases from V and 4 bases from J; junction bases left unmatched: 9. Germline V gene sequence: CDR1 SGHVS, CDR2 FQNEAQ. The CDR3 sequence is 15 residues long. The CDR3 protein is CASNYQTGVNQPQHF. CDR3 sequence (DNA): TGTGCCAGCAACTACCAGACAGGGGTGAATCAGCCCCAGCATTTT. Using reference TRBV7-8 and TRBJ1-5 for the parts outside the CDR3, the full variable domain is GAGVSQSPRYKVAKRGQDVALRCDPISGHVSLFWYQQALGQGPEFLTYFQNEAQLDKSGLPSDRFFAERPEGSVSTLKIQRTQQEDSAVYLCASNYQTGVNQPQHFGDGTRLSIL.

The chain couples TRBV18 to TRBJ2-7, with TRBD1 identical over 9 bases. Trimming removed 4 bases from V and 5 bases from J; junction bases left unmatched: 9. Germline CDR1 KGHSH, CDR2 LQKENI. The CDR3 loop spans 15 amino acids. The CDR3 bases are TGTGCCAGCTCACTACCGTTTGGGACAGGGAACGAGCAGTACTTC. Translating it yields CASSLPFGTGNEQYF.

The chain couples TRBV28 to TRBJ1-2; tentatively, D is TRBD1 (5 bases). Per germline, CDR1 MDHEN and CDR2 SYDVKM. V shed 6 bases and J shed 7 bases, with 12 bases lying between them. The CDR3 sequence is 12 residues long. The CDR3 DNA reads TGTGCCAGCAGGCCTCAGGGATCTGGCTACACCTTC. As protein: CASRPQGSGYTF.

This chain uses TRBV28 with TRBJ2-7; D ambiguous. V lost 6 bases to trimming and J lost 3 bases, with 6 bases between them. CDR1 MDHEN and CDR2 SYDVKM come from the germline V gene. The CDR3 consists of 11 residues. CDR3 nucleotide sequence: TGTGCCAGCAGCCGCCTCTACGAGCAGTACTTC. Protein sequence: CASSRLYEQYF.

V usage is TRBV7-9 and J usage is TRBJ2-7, with D unresolved. Trimming shortened V by 1 base and J by 0 bases, and 7 bases separated the two germline ends. This CDR3 contains 14 residues. The germline CDR1 and CDR2 sequences are SEHNR and FQNEAQ (reference sequence). The CDR3 nucleotides read TGTGCCAGCAGCTTAGAACACAGCTCCTACGAGCAGTACTTC. Translated: CASSLEHSSYEQYF.

The chain combines TRBV18 with TRBJ2-2; 14 bases fit TRBD2. V was pared by 3 bases and J by 4 bases, with 7 bases of the junction left unmatched. This CDR3 region has 18 residues. Germline CDR1 KGHSH, CDR2 LQKENI. CDR3 region: CASSPRLAGGTSTGELFF. CDR3 sequence (DNA): TGTGCCAGCTCACCTCGACTAGCGGGAGGGACTAGCACCGGGGAGCTGTTTTTT.

The rearrangement joins TRBV2 to TRBJ2-1, with 10 bases identical to TRBD2. The CDR3 has 15 residues. J was trimmed by 4 bases and V by 6 bases; bases with no gene match: 6. Per the germline V gene, CDR1 is SNHLY and CDR2 is FYNNEI. Here the CDR3 reads CASRESGRAYNEQFF. The CDR3 DNA sequence: TGTGCCAGCAGGGAAAGCGGGAGGGCATACAATGAGCAGTTCTTC.